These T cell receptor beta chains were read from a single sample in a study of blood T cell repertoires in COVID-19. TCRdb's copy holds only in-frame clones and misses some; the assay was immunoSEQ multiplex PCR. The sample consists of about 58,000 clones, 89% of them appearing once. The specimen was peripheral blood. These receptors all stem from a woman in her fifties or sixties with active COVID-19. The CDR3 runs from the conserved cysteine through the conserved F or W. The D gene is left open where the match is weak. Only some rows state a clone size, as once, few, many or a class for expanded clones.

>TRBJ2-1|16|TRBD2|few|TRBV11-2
CASSPRLAGLYNEQFF
TGTGCCAGCAGCCCCAGGCTAGCGGGGTTATACAATGAGCAGTTCTTC
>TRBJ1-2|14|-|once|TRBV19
CASTGRALDYGYTF
TGTGCCAGTACCGGCAGGGCCCTTGACTATGGCTACACCTTC
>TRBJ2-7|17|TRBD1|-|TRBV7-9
CASSPTEGTGNAYEQYF
TGTGCCAGCAGCCCAACTGAAGGGACAGGAAATGCCTACGAGCAGTACTTC
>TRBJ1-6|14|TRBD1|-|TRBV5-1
CASSSTGGGSPLHF
TGCGCCAGCAGCTCCACAGGGGGCGGGTCACCCCTCCACTTT
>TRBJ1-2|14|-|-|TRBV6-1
CASSETRGDDGYTF
TGTGCCAGCAGTGAGACACGCGGGGACGATGGCTACACCTTC
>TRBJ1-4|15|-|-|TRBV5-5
CASSFQGSVLEKLFF
TGTGCCAGCAGCTTCCAAGGGAGCGTTCTTGAAAAACTGTTTTTT
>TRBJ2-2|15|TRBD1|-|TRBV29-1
CSVGQASLGTGELFF
TGCAGCGTCGGACAGGCGTCATTGGGGACCGGGGAGCTGTTTTTT
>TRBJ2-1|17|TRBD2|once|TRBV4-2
CASSQPGLAGGANEQFF
TGTGCCAGCAGCCAGCCGGGACTAGCGGGGGGTGCAAATGAGCAGTTCTTC
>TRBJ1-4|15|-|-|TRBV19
CATNHRERTNEKLFF
TGTGCCACCAATCACCGGGAAAGGACTAATGAAAAACTGTTTTTT
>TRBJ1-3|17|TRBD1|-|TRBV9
CASSVFDRAVSGNTIYF
TGTGCCAGCAGCGTATTCGACAGGGCTGTCTCTGGAAACACCATATATTTT